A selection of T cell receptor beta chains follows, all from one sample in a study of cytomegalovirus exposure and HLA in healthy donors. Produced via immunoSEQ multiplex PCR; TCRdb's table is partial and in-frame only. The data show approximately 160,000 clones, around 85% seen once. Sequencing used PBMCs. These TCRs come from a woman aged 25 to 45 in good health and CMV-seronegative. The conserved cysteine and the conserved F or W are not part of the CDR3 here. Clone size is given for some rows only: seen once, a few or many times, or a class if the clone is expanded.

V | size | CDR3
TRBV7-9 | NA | ASSQSNYGYT
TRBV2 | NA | AQGAGHSNQPQH
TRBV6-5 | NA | ASTITLGTEAF
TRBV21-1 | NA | ASSKEGGVGYT
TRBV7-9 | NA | ASSLDGGTYEQY
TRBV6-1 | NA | ASTWDRAPNQPQH
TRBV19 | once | ASSRRDLWDEQY
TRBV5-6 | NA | ASSPWDSYNEQF
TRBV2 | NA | ASSEAAGAVGNTIY
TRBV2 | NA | ASTKGQGVTEAF
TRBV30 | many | AWSAQGGNQPQH
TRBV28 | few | ASSLSPYGYT
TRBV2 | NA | ASTGQGAKGQF
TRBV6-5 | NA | ASSGGLERYEQY
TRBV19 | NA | ASSIDGTVTSYEQY
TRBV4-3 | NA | ASSQESGGYNEQF
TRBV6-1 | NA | ASSAVGGNTEAF
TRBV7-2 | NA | ASSLGWGSYNEQF
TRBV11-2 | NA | ASSLGRLYEQY
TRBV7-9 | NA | ASSPHLQENTEAF
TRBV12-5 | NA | ASGLGSTNEQF
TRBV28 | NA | ASSLWVAASSYEQY
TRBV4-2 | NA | ASSRDGQGVTTNEKLF
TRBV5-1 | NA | ASSLGETGGSGANVLT
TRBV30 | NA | AWREGVDGELF
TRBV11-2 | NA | ASSPGLFAEAF
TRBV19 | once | ASSITLGNLNEQF
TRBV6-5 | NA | ASSYSRGAGAYEQY
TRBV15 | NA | ATSRRQGFSNEQF
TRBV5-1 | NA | ASSPGGPGDEKLF
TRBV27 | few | ASSAGQGAVYGYT
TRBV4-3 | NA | ASSQSPPSLSGGFTDTQY
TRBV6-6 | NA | ASSYGQLNTEAF
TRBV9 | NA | ASSVDQGNSPLH
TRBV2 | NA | ASSAWTGYT
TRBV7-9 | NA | ASSRTSGGVSTDTQY
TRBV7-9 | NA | ASSFGGNTEAF
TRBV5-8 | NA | ASRAGIANYGYT
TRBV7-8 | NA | ASRVTGNTEAF
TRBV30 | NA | ARTSGVQQY
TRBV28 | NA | ASSLERALYEQY
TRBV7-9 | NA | ASSIRDRGGGYT
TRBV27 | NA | ASSGDRSSYNEQF
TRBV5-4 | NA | ASSLGGGFYDEQF
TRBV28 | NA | ASSSRGEQY
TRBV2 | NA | ASSEVGPGRLSPGVTNEKLF
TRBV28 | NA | ASGYNEQF
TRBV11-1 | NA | ASSFRGPGTDTQY
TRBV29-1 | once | SVTTGLSPLPLAYEQY
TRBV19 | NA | ASSPLAGKYEQY